This record looks at one T cell receptor beta chain sequence and its context. The length of the CDR3 is 15 residues. The V and J ends lost 6 bases and 7 bases, in that order; junction bases with no gene match: 8. This sample was included in a study of early T cells in non-severe SARS-CoV-2 infection. cDNA molecules, individually, were tagged with unique molecular identifiers. TCRdb re-analysed the 5' RACE reads in MiXCR, keeping a single row per CDR3 protein. The sample carries 86,000 or so distinct CDR3 sequences, roughly 6% recorded once. Sequenced material: whole blood. The chain couples TRBV12-3 or TRBV12-4 to TRBJ2-1; 11 bases fit TRBD1. The TCR originated in an adult who was a healthcare worker with PCR-confirmed SARS-CoV-2 infection or an uninfected control (not recorded which). CDR3 loop: CASSPGQGAGNEQFF. The CDR3 DNA follows: TGTGCCAGCAGCCCTGGACAGGGGGCAGGGAATGAGCAGTTCTTC.